Listed here are 24 T cell receptor beta chains from one sample, sequenced in a study of read filtering for tumor transcriptome and immune sequencing. Molecular barcoded adaptors covering alpha/delta and beta/gamma chains were used on roughly 370 ng RNA. A single record per CDR3 protein comes from TCRdb applying MiXCR to the reads. This table holds about 5,200 distinct CDR3 sequences, 20% found once. The sequenced sample was a population of CD138-negative cells sorted from bone marrow. The receptors stem from a donor aged 40 or over with multiple myeloma.

In nucleotides, the CDR3 is TGCAGCGTTGACCCAGCGGGAAACGCCCAAGAGACCCAGTACTTC. This sequence encodes CSVDPAGNAQETQYF. The chain combines TRBV29-1 with TRBJ2-5; TRBD2 matches 7 bases. This CDR3 region has 15 residues. Trimming removed 3 bases from V and 1 base from J; junction bases left unmatched: 8. In germline, CDR1 is SQVTM, CDR2 ANQGSEA.

This clonotype is classed as medium-sized. V is TRBV3-1 and J is TRBJ2-7; D is unresolved. Per germline, CDR1 LGHDT and CDR2 YNNKEL (reference sequence). There are 13 residues in the CDR3. V was pared by 4 bases and J by 0 bases, with 7 bases between. The CDR3 DNA follows: TGTGCCAGCAGCCCTGGGAACTCCTACGAGCAGTACTTC. As protein: CASSPGNSYEQYF.

Relative to its sample, this clonotype is medium-sized. A junction end diverges from the germline sequence, so it may reflect a read error. The genes are TRBV7-7 and TRBJ2-5; tentative D call: TRBD2 (5 bases). Germline CDR1 reads SSHAT; CDR2 reads FNYEAQ (reference sequence). The CDR3 runs to 15 residues. The CDR3 nucleotides read TGTGCTAGCAGCCCAGGAATGGGCGGGCAAGAGACCCAGTACTTC. Residues: CASSPGMGGQETQYF.

Details on this clonotype: This likely comes from a read error, as the CDR3 has no conserved phenylalanine or tryptophan at its end. This chain joins TRBV6-6 and TRBJ1-2; TRBD1 matches 10 bases. The CDR3 has 13 residues. CDR1 is MNHNY and CDR2 is SVGAGI in the germline V gene (reference sequence). This chain's CDR3 is CAGSRGTGDGYTL. CDR3 nucleotide sequence: TGTGCCGGCAGCCGCGGGACAGGGGACGGCTACACCCTC.

This clonotype was recorded many times. This rearrangement joins TRBV6-4 to TRBJ2-1, with TRBD2 identical over 8 bases. J gave up 1 base and V 0 bases, and 8 bases lay outside the gene matches. CDR1 and CDR2 (germline): MRHNA, SNTAGT. There are 18 residues in the CDR3. The CDR3 region has the DNA TGTGCCAGCAGTGACTCACTTAATCCGGGAGGGTCCTACAATGAGCAGTTCTTC. Translation gives CASSDSLNPGGSYNEQFF.

Note on this clonotype: The junction and the germline gene differ at one end; a read error may be behind it. This sequence joins TRBV5-1 and TRBJ1-1, with 9 bases fitting TRBD1. Germline CDR1 is SGHRS and CDR2 is YFSETQ. The CDR3 totals 16 residues. The CDR3 DNA sequence: TGTGCCAGCAGCTTGGGAGTGGGGACAGGGAGGTCTGAAGCTTTCTTT. Encoded protein: CASSLGVGTGRSEAFF.

This clonotype occurred many times. The chain joins TRBV11-2 to TRBJ2-3, with TRBD2 matching over 11 bases. J gave up 2 bases and V 3 bases, and 19 bases lay outside the gene matches. The CDR3 has 21 residues. Germline V gene data show CDR1 as SGHAT and CDR2 as FQNNGV. The CDR3 DNA sequence: TGTGCCAGCAGCTTTTGGACAGGGGTACGACTAGCGGGACTCGTCACAGATACGCAGTATTTT. Protein sequence: CASSFWTGVRLAGLVTDTQYF. Complete variable domain (other parts from reference TRBV11-2 and TRBJ2-3): EAGVAQSPRYKIIEKRQSVAFWCNPISGHATLYWYQQILGQGPKLLIQFQNNGVVDDSQLPKDRFSAERLKGVDSTLKIQPAKLEDSAVYLCASSFWTGVRLAGLVTDTQYFGPGTRLTVL.

This clonotype was detected only a few times. This likely stems from a read error, as it lies one base from a far larger clone. This chain links TRBV11-1 with TRBJ2-1; TRBD2 agrees at 9 bases. Per the germline V gene, CDR1 is SGHAT and CDR2 is FQDESV (reference sequence). The V segment lost 0 bases and the J segment 8 bases; nucleotides outside the gene matches: 14. This CDR3 contains 18 residues. In nucleotides, the CDR3 is TGTGCCAGCAGCTTAGCCCGACTAGCGGTCTCCCCTCGGGATGAGCAGTTCTTC. Protein sequence: CASSLARLAVSPRDEQFF.

This clonotype was seen many times. V is TRBV30 and J is TRBJ2-1; possible D gene TRBD2, 5 bases. This CDR3 comprises 17 residues. Trimming stripped 0 bases from V and 4 bases from J, with 19 bases between. Germline V gene data show CDR1 as GTSNPN and CDR2 as SVGIG (reference sequence). The CDR3 sequence is CAWSVRIGLTTYNEQFF. The CDR3 nucleotides read TGTGCCTGGAGTGTCCGAATTGGACTTACAACTTACAATGAGCAGTTCTTC.

Points on this clonotype: A much more abundant neighbour one base away suggests this may be a read error. Lacking the conserved final phenylalanine or tryptophan, this CDR3 likely reflects a read error. This chain links TRBV11-3 with TRBJ1-1; D might be TRBD1 (6 bases). The CDR3 runs 15 residues. The V and J ends lost 5 bases and 3 bases respectively, with 16 bases between them. Looked up from germline, CDR1 is SGHNT and CDR2 is YENEEA. The CDR3 nucleotides read TGTGCCAGCAGCCTCGGCGGATACAGGGACACTGAAGCTTTCGTT. Its translation: CASSLGGYRDTEAFV.

In the case of this clonotype: A much larger clone differs by one base, so this may be a read error. The rearrangement joins TRBV7-2 to TRBJ1-1; TRBD1 matches at 12 bases. The CDR3 extends over 16 amino acids. The germline V gene has CDR1 SGHTA and CDR2 FQGNSA. The junction had 10 bases not matched to a gene; V was cut back by 3 bases and J by 8 bases. The CDR3 loop is CASSFLFPGTGGEAFF. The CDR3 region has the DNA TGTGCCAGCAGCTTCTTATTCCCCGGGACAGGGGGCGAAGCTTTCTTT. The variable domain in full, with the rest retrieved from reference TRBV7-2 and TRBJ1-1, is GAGVSQSPSNKVTEKGKDVELRCDPISGHTALYWYRQSLGQGLEFLIYFQGNSAPDKSGLPSDRFSAERTGGSVSTLTIQRTQQEDSAVYLCASSFLFPGTGGEAFFGQGTRLTVV.

This clonotype is termed medium-sized. The genes are TRBV24-1 and TRBJ2-3, with a weak D call TRBD2 (5 bases). There are 16 residues in the CDR3. CDR1 is KGHDR, CDR2 SFDVKD, per germline. Between the trimmed V and J ends, which lost 3 bases and 0 bases, there was a span of 12 bases. The CDR3 DNA is TGTGCCACCAGTGATGTCCGGGGAACTAGCACAGATACGCAGTATTTT. Translation gives CATSDVRGTSTDTQYF.

Comment on this clonotype: This may stem from a read error, because a much larger clone lies one nucleotide away. V usage is TRBV7-9 and J usage is TRBJ2-1; maybe TRBD2 (7 bases). The CDR3 loop spans 16 amino acids. CDR1 is SEHNR and CDR2 is FQNEAQ in the germline V gene (reference sequence). The CDR3 reads CASTRGGGPRYSEQFF. DNA of the CDR3: TGTGCCAGCACCAGAGGGGGGGGCCCGAGATACAGTGAGCAGTTCTTC.

This clonotype is medium-sized in the sample. The chain carries TRBV28 and TRBJ2-1; 14 bases are a match to TRBD2. Germline CDR1 MDHEN, CDR2 SYDVKM. The J segment lost 7 bases and the V segment lost 5 bases, leaving 10 bases of the junction unmatched. This CDR3 has 17 amino acids. CDR3 amino acids: CASSPRLAGGPGNEQFF. Written as DNA, the CDR3 is TGTGCCAGCAGTCCCCGACTAGCGGGAGGGCCGGGAAATGAGCAGTTCTTC.

This clonotype was observed a handful of times. This chain joins TRBV24-1 and TRBJ2-1; D is perhaps TRBD1 or TRBD2 (5 bases each). The germline V gene has CDR1 KGHDR and CDR2 SFDVKD. This CDR3 comprises 16 residues. V dropped 4 bases and J dropped 10 bases, with 22 bases sitting between them. CDR3 nucleotide sequence: TGTGCCACCAGTGACCGTTTTGGGGGACCCAGGAACGAGCAGTTCTTC. It codes for CATSDRFGGPRNEQFF.

The table lists this clonotype with many counts. The chain couples TRBV7-3 to TRBJ2-7; D perhaps matches TRBD1 (6 bases). The CDR3 runs 13 residues. The germline CDR1 and CDR2 sequences are SGHTA and FQGTGA. V dropped 2 bases and J dropped 3 bases, with 8 bases sitting between them. The CDR3 nucleotides read TGTGCCAGCAGCTTAGCACAGGGCTACGAGCAGTACTTC. This translates into CASSLAQGYEQYF.

This clonotype is deemed medium-sized. This sequence joins TRBV27 and TRBJ1-1; no clear D gene. Germline assignment: CDR1 MNHEY and CDR2 SMNVEV (reference sequence). CDR3 length equals 14 residues. The V end was cut by 0 bases, the J end by 7 bases, with 12 bases between. The CDR3, as DNA: TGTGCCAGCAGTTTATCCGGAGGGTTCGGTGAAGCTTTCTTT. This sequence encodes CASSLSGGFGEAFF.

Relative to its sample, this clonotype is medium-sized. The J gene is TRBJ1-5, the V gene TRBV20-1; D is uncertain. V was cut by 0 bases and J by 7 bases, with 19 bases left in between. CDR1 is DFQATT and CDR2 is SNEGSKA in the germline V gene (reference sequence). The CDR3 spans 16 residues. The CDR3 here is CSAREVVRTYNQPQHF. CDR3 DNA sequence: TGCAGTGCTAGAGAGGTGGTTCGGACCTATAACCAGCCCCAGCATTTT.

This clonotype has more than one count but fewer than ten. A far larger clone is just one base off, so this is likely a read error. The chain has TRBV27 and TRBJ2-1, with 7 nucleotides matching TRBD2. V lost 6 bases to trimming and J lost 2 bases; unmatched junction nucleotides: 7. Germline CDR1 MNHEY, CDR2 SMNVEV (reference sequence). The CDR3 extends over 15 amino acids. CDR3 DNA sequence: TGTGCCAGCAGCTTTAGCGGGCGACCCTACAATGAGCAGTTCTTC. Its protein is CASSFSGRPYNEQFF.

This clonotype was found once. A junction boundary mismatches the germline segment, possibly from a read error. This chain links TRBV7-3 with TRBJ2-1; either TRBD1 or TRBD2 may supply D (7 bases each). The CDR3 extends over 16 amino acids. Germline V gene sequence: CDR1 SGHTA, CDR2 FQGTGA. The CDR3 coding sequence is TGTGCCAGCAGCTCAGCAGGGGGGGGCCCCTGCAATGAGCAGCTCTTC. Translation: CASSSAGGGPCNEQLF. The variable domain in full, completed from reference TRBV7-3 and TRBJ2-1, reads GAGVSQTPSNKVTEKGKYVELRCDPISGHTALYWYRQSLGQGPEFLIYFQGTGAADDSGLPNDRFFAVRPEGSVSTLKIQRTERGDSAVYLCASSSAGGGPCNEQLFGPGTRLTVL.

This chain connects TRBV7-3 to TRBJ2-1; 7 bases match TRBD2. The germline V gene has CDR1 SGHTA and CDR2 FQGTGA. Losses at the gene ends were 7 bases for V and 5 bases for J; bases not matched to a gene: 8. This CDR3 contains 14 residues. The CDR3, as DNA: TGTGCCAGCAAGGTTCTAGCGGAACACAATGAGCAGTTCTTC. Its translation is CASKVLAEHNEQFF.

In its sample, this clonotype was seen a few times. Only one base separates this from a far larger clonotype, so it likely reflects a read error. The chain carries TRBV7-2 and TRBJ1-1; D unresolved. CDR1 is SGHTA, CDR2 FQGNSA, per germline. The length of the CDR3 is 15 residues. As DNA, the CDR3 is TGTGCCAGCAGCTTAGCGTTCCTACCGAACACTGAAGCTTCCTTT. This codes for CASSLAFLPNTEASF.

Of note for this clonotype: One end of the junction fails to match germline, which may point to a read error. V and J are TRBV6-2 or TRBV6-3 and TRBJ2-5; D perhaps matches TRBD2 (6 bases). Germline loops: CDR1 MNHEY, CDR2 SVGEGT. The CDR3 is made up of 14 amino acids. Written as DNA, the CDR3 is TGTTCCAGCAGTTACATCAGACTAGAGGAGCCCCAGTACTTC. This translates into CSSSYIRLEEPQYF.

With respect to this clonotype: A far larger clone is a single base away, which makes a read error likely. The chain uses TRBV27 and TRBJ2-7; 8 nucleotides agree with TRBD2. The CDR3 is 12 amino acids. V lost 7 bases, J lost 7 bases, and 6 bases stayed unmatched. The germline CDR1 and CDR2 sequences are MNHEY and SMNVEV (reference sequence). The CDR3 loop reads CASTAGGIEQYF. The CDR3 bases are TGTGCCAGCACTGCGGGAGGTATTGAGCAGTACTTC.